The 25 T cell receptor beta chains below all came from one sample that was sequenced in a study of Ad26.COV2.S vaccination and SARS-CoV-2 variants (dated by TCRdb to the early 2020s). Receptor libraries were prepared by the immunoSEQ multiplex PCR assay. Sourced from immuneACCESS, this table was stored by TCRdb with only in-frame sequences that have V and J called. A share of the clones is absent; for the studies checked, an unresolved V gene accounts for under half, and the remainder has no known explanation. The table for this sample lists around 350,000 clones; roughly 81% of them were counted only once. The ten largest clones add up to around 3% of the sample. This sample's treatment or condition label indicates: roughly 20 received Ad26.COV2.S at low or high dose, single or two shots; 5 received placebo; per-sample allocation not given. For vaccine and placebo recipients, repertoires were sequenced using samples collected on day 63 after the first injection.

Specimen: peripheral blood, collected in a trial of Ad26.COV2.S vaccine versus placebo. These TCRs come from a person aged 18 to 65 who received the Ad26.COV2.S COVID-19 vaccine or a placebo.

The CDR3 coding sequence is TGTGCCTGGACCCTACAGGGGACCTATGGCTACACCTTC. Protein: CAWTLQGTYGYTF. The chain combines TRBV30 with TRBJ1-2, with 7 positions matching TRBD1. V was clipped by 4 bases and J by 4 bases; unmatched bases: 6. This CDR3 region has 13 residues. Germline CDR1 and CDR2: GTSNPN and SVGIG (reference sequence).

This rearrangement joins TRBV20-1 to TRBJ2-6; D is unresolved. Germline V gene data show CDR1 as DFQATT and CDR2 as SNEGSKA (reference sequence). Between the trimmed V and J ends, which lost 3 bases and 1 base, there was a span of 7 bases. CDR3 size: 14 residues. The CDR3 sequence: CSASWGSGANVLTF. Written as DNA, the CDR3 is TGCAGTGCTAGTTGGGGTTCTGGGGCCAACGTCCTGACTTTC.

The CDR3 loop is CASSDSHYNSPLHF. As DNA, the CDR3 is TGTGCCAGCTCAGACAGTCACTATAATTCACCCCTCCACTTT. The V gene is TRBV18, the J gene TRBJ1-6; perhaps TRBD1 as D (5 bases). The V end was cut by 5 bases, the J end by 3 bases, with 8 bases between. There are 14 residues in the CDR3. CDR1 and CDR2 (germline): KGHSH, LQKENI.

The CDR3 here is CATSREGDWGTGFAGELFF. CDR3 bases: TGTGCCACCAGCAGAGAGGGAGACTGGGGGACAGGTTTTGCCGGGGAGCTGTTTTTT. The V and J genes are TRBV15 and TRBJ2-2, with TRBD1 matching 8 bases. The germline CDR1 and CDR2 sequences are LNHNV and YYDKDF (reference sequence). The CDR3 loop spans 19 amino acids. J gave up 6 bases and V 0 bases, and 15 bases lay outside the gene matches. The variable domain in full, with the rest retrieved from reference TRBV15 and TRBJ2-2, is DAMVIQNPRYQVTQFGKPVTLSCSQTLNHNVMYWYQQKSSQAPKLLFHYYDKDFNNEADTPDNFQSRRPNTSFCFLDIRSPGLGDTAMYLCATSREGDWGTGFAGELFFGEGSRLTVL.

This clone appeared a few times. The CDR3 nucleotides read TGCGCCAGCAGCTTGGCCTTGGGTAGCGGGAGTTTCTTCTACGAGCAGTACTTC. It translates to CASSLALGSGSFFYEQYF. The rearrangement joins TRBV5-1 to TRBJ2-7; 9 positions agree with TRBD2. CDR1 and CDR2 from the germline V gene are SGHRS and YFSETQ. The V and J ends lost 0 bases and 3 bases, in that order; junction bases with no gene match: 13. CDR3 size: 18 residues.

The chain uses TRBV3-1 (or the pseudogene TRBV3-2) and TRBJ2-5, with D unresolved. Germline lookup yields CDR1 LGHDT and CDR2 YNNKEL (reference sequence). Trimming pared 2 bases from V and 3 bases from J, leaving 4 bases between. The CDR3 covers 12 residues. In nucleotides, the CDR3 is TGTGCCAGCAGCCAATGGGAAGAGACCCAGTACTTC. This gives the protein CASSQWEETQYF.

This clone has just a few counts. V is TRBV19 and J is TRBJ2-3, with TRBD1 identical over 10 bases. Unmatched junction bases numbered 2, after V lost 2 bases and J lost 3 bases. The CDR3 is 15 amino acids. Germline assignment: CDR1 LNHDA and CDR2 SQIVND (reference sequence). The CDR3, as DNA: TGTGCCAGTAGTATATGGGGACAGGGGACAGATACGCAGTATTTT. Its protein is CASSIWGQGTDTQYF.

This sequence joins TRBV5-6 and TRBJ2-1; D gene ambiguous. Germline-derived CDR1 and CDR2 are SGHDT and YYEEEE. V gave up 4 bases and J gave up 0 bases, with 11 bases separating them. The CDR3 length is 15 residues. The CDR3 DNA follows: TGTGCCAGCAGCCGCCGGGCAATCTCCTACAATGAGCAGTTCTTC. Protein product: CASSRRAISYNEQFF.

The chain recombines TRBV18 with TRBJ2-7; tentatively, D is TRBD2 (5 bases). Trimming stripped 3 bases from V and 0 bases from J, with 9 bases between. Germline V lookup: CDR1 KGHSH, CDR2 LQKENI. This CDR3 region has 14 residues. The CDR3 region is CASSPKDSSYEQYF. The CDR3 bases are TGTGCCAGCTCACCGAAGGACTCCTCCTACGAGCAGTACTTC.

The chain recombines TRBV4-3 with TRBJ2-7; TRBD1 matches 8 bases. The CDR3 sequence is 15 residues long. V was clipped by 0 bases and J by 3 bases; unmatched bases: 4. From germline, CDR1 is LGHNA and CDR2 YSLEER. The CDR3 here is CASSQDRTGFYEQYF. CDR3 sequence (DNA): TGCGCCAGCAGCCAAGACCGGACAGGGTTCTACGAGCAGTACTTC.

The CDR3 reads CASLPGTGGNYGYTF. The CDR3 bases are TGTGCCAGCCTACCGGGGACAGGGGGCAACTATGGCTACACCTTC. V gene TRBV6-5 combines with J gene TRBJ1-2; 12 positions agree with TRBD1. The CDR3 has 15 amino acids. The ends lost 8 bases at V and 2 bases at J; junction bases unmatched: 6. CDR1 MNHEY and CDR2 SVGAGI come from the germline V gene.

The rearrangement links TRBV4-1 to TRBJ2-3, with a weak D call TRBD2 (6 bases). Trimming stripped 0 bases from V and 2 bases from J, with 18 bases between. CDR1 and CDR2 (germline): MGHRA, YSYEKL. The CDR3 contains 18 residues. CDR3 sequence (DNA): TGCGCCAGCAGCCAAGATGGGGCGGGGAGACAACCCACAGATACGCAGTATTTT. It specifies CASSQDGAGRQPTDTQYF.

The rearrangement uses TRBV9 and TRBJ2-4; TRBD1 or TRBD2 may be the D gene (5 bases each). This CDR3 has 18 amino acids. Germline CDR1 SGDLS, CDR2 YYNGEE. Trimming cost V 0 bases and J 0 bases, with 16 bases left between them. CDR3 sequence (DNA): TGTGCCAGCAGCGTAGCTGGTGGGGACCTTTTAGCCAAAAACATTCAGTACTTC. Amino acids: CASSVAGGDLLAKNIQYF.

The chain employs TRBV3-1 (or the pseudogene TRBV3-2) and TRBJ1-5, with D uncertain. Trimming took off 1 base at V and 0 bases at J, with 7 bases between the two ends. CDR1 is LGHDT, CDR2 YNNKEL, per germline (reference sequence). This CDR3 has 15 amino acids. CDR3 DNA: TGTGCCAGCAGCCAAGGGGGAAATAGCAATCAGCCCCAGCATTTT. This gives the protein CASSQGGNSNQPQHF.

The gene calls are TRBV12-1 and TRBJ2-7; TRBD2 is taken as the D call from the table, unchecked against the DNA. TRBV12-1 is classified as a pseudogene. There are 14 residues in the CDR3. The CDR3 sequence is CASTSRGGSSEQYF. Here the CDR3 DNA reads TGTGCCAGCACATCTAGGGGCGGGAGTAGTGAGCAGTACTTC.

The chain is built from TRBV7-2 and TRBJ2-7; possibly TRBD1 for D (6 bases). Germline loops: CDR1 SGHTA, CDR2 FQGNSA. V lost 2 bases and J lost 5, with 19 bases in between. The CDR3 loop spans 16 amino acids. CDR3 coding DNA: TGTGCCAGCAGCTTAATTTTTTCAACAGGGCCTAACGAGCAGTACTTC. It specifies CASSLIFSTGPNEQYF.

There are many counts of this clone. The chain combines TRBV6-5 with TRBJ2-7; TRBD1 is a possible D gene (5 bases). V was trimmed by 2 bases and J by 1 base, leaving 12 bases between them. Germline CDR1 reads MNHEY; CDR2 reads SVGAGI. CDR3 length: 15 amino acids. In DNA, the CDR3 is TGTGCCAGCAGTTACGGGCAGGGTTTATCCTACGAGCAGTACTTC. This sequence encodes CASSYGQGLSYEQYF.

The chain uses TRBV5-5 and TRBJ2-5; D is perhaps TRBD1 or TRBD2 (5 bases each). This CDR3 contains 14 residues. CDR1 and CDR2 from the germline V gene are SGHKS and YYEKEE (reference sequence). The V end was cut by 5 bases, the J end by 3 bases, with 14 bases between. Written as DNA, the CDR3 is TGTGCCAGCAGATCCGGGACGACCGAAGAGACCCAGTACTTC. Encoded protein: CASRSGTTEETQYF.

This rearrangement joins TRBV24-1 to TRBJ1-2, with 10 bases aligning to TRBD1. Germline V lookup: CDR1 KGHDR, CDR2 SFDVKD. The CDR3 is made up of 15 amino acids. With 3 bases clipped from V and 3 bases from J, the junction kept 3 bases outside the gene matches. The CDR3: CATSDPDRGYYGYTF. The CDR3 DNA is TGTGCCACCAGTGATCCGGACAGGGGGTACTATGGCTACACCTTC.

This clone was detected once. CDR3 nucleotides: TGTGCCAGTAGTGTTGAGGGGTGGAGCGCCGGGGAGCTGTTTTTT. Amino acid sequence: CASSVEGWSAGELFF. V usage is TRBV19 and J usage is TRBJ2-2; D tentatively reads TRBD1 or TRBD2 (5 bases each). Per the germline V gene, CDR1 is LNHDA and CDR2 is SQIVND (reference sequence). This CDR3 has 15 residues. V gave up 5 bases and J gave up 6 bases, with 16 bases separating them. The full variable domain, with the rest looked up from reference TRBV19 and TRBJ2-2, is DGGITQSPKYLFRKEGQNVTLSCEQNLNHDAMYWYRQDPGQGLRLIYYSQIVNDFQKGDIAEGYSVSREKKESFPLTVTSAQKNPTAFYLCASSVEGWSAGELFFGEGSRLTVL.

V usage is TRBV7-9 and J usage is TRBJ2-2; D might be TRBD1 or TRBD2, each matching 5 bases. CDR3 length equals 16 residues. V lost 3 bases, J lost 6 bases, and 17 bases lay in between. Germline values: CDR1 SEHNR, CDR2 FQNEAQ (reference sequence). The CDR3 sequence is CASSFMRGRDAGELFF. In DNA, the CDR3 is TGTGCCAGCAGCTTTATGAGGGGAAGGGACGCCGGGGAGCTGTTTTTT.

This clone was picked up one time. The gene calls are TRBV4-1 and TRBJ2-7; D remains ambiguous. Looked up from germline, CDR1 is MGHRA and CDR2 is YSYEKL. The CDR3 has 13 amino acids. Trimming removed 1 base from V and 3 bases from J, with 7 bases in between. CDR3 DNA sequence: TGCGCCAGCAGCCAAGTGGCCGACTACGAGCAGTACTTC. Amino acid sequence: CASSQVADYEQYF.

In DNA, the CDR3 is TGCGCCAGCAGCCAAGAGAATAGCAATCAGCCCCAGCATTTT. Translated, it gives CASSQENSNQPQHF. V is TRBV4-1 and J is TRBJ1-5; no firm D call. The germline V gene encodes CDR1 MGHRA and CDR2 YSYEKL. This CDR3 is 14 amino acids long. Trimming took off 0 bases at V and 0 bases at J, with 3 bases between the two ends.

This chain uses TRBV9 with TRBJ2-1; perhaps D is TRBD1 or TRBD2 (5 bases each). With 5 bases removed from V and 6 bases from J, the gap between germline ends came to 15 bases. The CDR3 totals 14 residues. Looked up from germline, CDR1 is SGDLS and CDR2 is YYNGEE. The CDR3 region is CASSGGRRLNEQFF. The CDR3, as DNA: TGTGCCAGCAGTGGGGGTAGAAGGCTCAATGAGCAGTTCTTC.

This rearrangement joins TRBV6-5 to TRBJ1-5; 8 bases line up with TRBD1. CDR3 length: 15 residues. Germline CDR1 reads MNHEY; CDR2 reads SVGAGI. V shed 6 bases, J shed 6 bases, and the junction held 10 bases outside the gene matches. CDR3 loop: CASSPGTGGTQPQHF. The CDR3 DNA reads as TGTGCCAGCAGCCCCGGGACAGGCGGTACTCAGCCCCAGCATTTT.